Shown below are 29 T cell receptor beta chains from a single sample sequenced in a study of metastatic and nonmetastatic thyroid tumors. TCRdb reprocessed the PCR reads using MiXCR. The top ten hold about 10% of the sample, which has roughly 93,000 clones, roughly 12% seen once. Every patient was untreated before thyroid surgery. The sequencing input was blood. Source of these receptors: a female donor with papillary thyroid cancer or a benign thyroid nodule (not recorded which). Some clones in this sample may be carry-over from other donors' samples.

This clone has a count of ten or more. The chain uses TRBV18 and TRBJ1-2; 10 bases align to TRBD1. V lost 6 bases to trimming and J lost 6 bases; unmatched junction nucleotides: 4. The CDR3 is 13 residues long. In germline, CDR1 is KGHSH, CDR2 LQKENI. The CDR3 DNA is TGTGCCAGCTCCCAAGGACAGGGGGATGGCTACACCTTC. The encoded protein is CASSQGQGDGYTF.

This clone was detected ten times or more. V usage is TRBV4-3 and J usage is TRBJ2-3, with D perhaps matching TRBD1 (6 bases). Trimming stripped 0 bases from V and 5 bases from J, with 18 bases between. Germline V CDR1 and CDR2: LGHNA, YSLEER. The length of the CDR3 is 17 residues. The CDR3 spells CASSQDRLQGSGDTQYF. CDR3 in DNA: TGCGCCAGCAGCCAAGATCGACTACAGGGTTCAGGAGATACGCAGTATTTT.

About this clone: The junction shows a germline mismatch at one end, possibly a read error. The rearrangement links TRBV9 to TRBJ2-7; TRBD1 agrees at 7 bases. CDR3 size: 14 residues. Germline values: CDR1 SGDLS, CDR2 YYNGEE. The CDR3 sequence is CVSSGYRGAYEQYF. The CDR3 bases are TGTGTCAGCAGCGGCTACAGGGGAGCCTACGAGCAGTACTTC.

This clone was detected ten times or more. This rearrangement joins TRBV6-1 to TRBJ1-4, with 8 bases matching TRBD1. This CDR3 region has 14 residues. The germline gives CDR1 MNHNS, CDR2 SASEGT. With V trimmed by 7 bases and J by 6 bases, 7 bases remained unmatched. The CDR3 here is CASTRTGRDEKLFF. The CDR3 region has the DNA TGTGCCAGCACTAGGACAGGGAGGGATGAAAAACTGTTTTTT.

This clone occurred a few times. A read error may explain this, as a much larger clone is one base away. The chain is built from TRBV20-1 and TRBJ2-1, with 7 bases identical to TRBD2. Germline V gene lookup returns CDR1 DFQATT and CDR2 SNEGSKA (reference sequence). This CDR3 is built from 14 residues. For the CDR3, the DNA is TGCAGTGCTAACCCTAGCGGCAGAATCCATGAGCAGTCCTTC. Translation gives CSANPSGRIHEQSF.

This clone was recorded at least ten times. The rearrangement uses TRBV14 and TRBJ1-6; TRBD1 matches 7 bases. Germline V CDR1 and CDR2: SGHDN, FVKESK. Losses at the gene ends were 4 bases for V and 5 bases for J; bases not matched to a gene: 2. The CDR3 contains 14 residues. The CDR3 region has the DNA TGTGCCAGCAGCCTCGGGACAGATAATTCACCCCTCCACTTT. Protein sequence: CASSLGTDNSPLHF.

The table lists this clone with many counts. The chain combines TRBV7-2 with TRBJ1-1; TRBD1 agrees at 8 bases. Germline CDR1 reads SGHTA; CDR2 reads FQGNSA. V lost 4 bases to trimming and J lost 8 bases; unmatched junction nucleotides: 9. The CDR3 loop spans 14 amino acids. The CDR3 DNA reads TGTGCCAGCAGCTATTCCGGGACAGGTGCCGAAGCTTTCTTT. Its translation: CASSYSGTGAEAFF.

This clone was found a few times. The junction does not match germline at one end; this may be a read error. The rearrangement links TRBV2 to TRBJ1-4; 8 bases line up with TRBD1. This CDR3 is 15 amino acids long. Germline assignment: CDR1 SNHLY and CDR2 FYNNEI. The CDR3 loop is CPSSARQGTNEKLFF. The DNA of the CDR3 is TGTCCCAGCAGCGCTCGACAGGGGACTAATGAAAAACTGTTTTTT.

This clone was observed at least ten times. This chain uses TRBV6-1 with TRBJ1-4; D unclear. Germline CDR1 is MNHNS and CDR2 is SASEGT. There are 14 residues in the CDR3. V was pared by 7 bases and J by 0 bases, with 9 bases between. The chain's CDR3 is CASTEAATNEKLFF. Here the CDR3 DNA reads TGTGCCAGCACCGAGGCTGCAACTAATGAAAAACTGTTTTTT.

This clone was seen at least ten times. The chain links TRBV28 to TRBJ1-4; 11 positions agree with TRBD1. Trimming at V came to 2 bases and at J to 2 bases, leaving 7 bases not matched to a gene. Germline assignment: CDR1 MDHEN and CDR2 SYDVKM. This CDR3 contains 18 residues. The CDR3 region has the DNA TGTGCCAGCAGTTTAACCCGGGACAGGGGGTTGACTAATGAAAAACTGTTTTTT. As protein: CASSLTRDRGLTNEKLFF. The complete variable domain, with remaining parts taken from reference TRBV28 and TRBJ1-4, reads DVKVTQSSRYLVKRTGEKVFLECVQDMDHENMFWYRQDPGLGLRLIYFSYDVKMKEKGDIPEGYSVSREKKERFSLILESASTNQTSMYLCASSLTRDRGLTNEKLFFGSGTQLSVL.

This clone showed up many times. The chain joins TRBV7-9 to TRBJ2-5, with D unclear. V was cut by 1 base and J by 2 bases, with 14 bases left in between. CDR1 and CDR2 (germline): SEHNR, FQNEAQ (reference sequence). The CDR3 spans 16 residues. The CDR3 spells CASSLDLGSWQETQYF. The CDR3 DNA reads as TGTGCCAGCAGCTTAGATTTGGGCAGCTGGCAAGAGACCCAGTACTTC. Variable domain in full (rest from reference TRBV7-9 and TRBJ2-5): DTGVSQNPRHKITKRGQNVTFRCDPISEHNRLYWYRQTLGQGPEFLTYFQNEAQLEKSRLLSDRFSAERPKGSFSTLEIQRTEQGDSAMYLCASSLDLGSWQETQYFGPGTRLLVL.

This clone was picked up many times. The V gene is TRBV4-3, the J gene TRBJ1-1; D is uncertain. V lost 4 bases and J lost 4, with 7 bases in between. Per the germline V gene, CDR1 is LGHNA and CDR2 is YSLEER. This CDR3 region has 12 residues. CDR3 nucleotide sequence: TGCGCCAGCAGCCTTACGGGCACTGAAGCTTTCTTT. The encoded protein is CASSLTGTEAFF.

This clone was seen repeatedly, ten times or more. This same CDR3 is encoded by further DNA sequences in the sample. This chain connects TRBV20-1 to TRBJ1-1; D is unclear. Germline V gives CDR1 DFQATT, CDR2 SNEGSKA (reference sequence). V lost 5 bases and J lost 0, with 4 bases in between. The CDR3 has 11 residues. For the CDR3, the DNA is TGCAGTGCTTGGATGAACACTGAAGCTTTCTTT. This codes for CSAWMNTEAFF.

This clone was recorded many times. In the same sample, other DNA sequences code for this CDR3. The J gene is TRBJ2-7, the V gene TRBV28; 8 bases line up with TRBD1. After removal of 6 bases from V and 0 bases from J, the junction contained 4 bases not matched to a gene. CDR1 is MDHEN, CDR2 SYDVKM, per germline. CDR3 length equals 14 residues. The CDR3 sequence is CASRRQGISYEQYF. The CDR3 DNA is TGTGCCAGCAGGAGACAGGGGATCTCCTACGAGCAGTACTTC.

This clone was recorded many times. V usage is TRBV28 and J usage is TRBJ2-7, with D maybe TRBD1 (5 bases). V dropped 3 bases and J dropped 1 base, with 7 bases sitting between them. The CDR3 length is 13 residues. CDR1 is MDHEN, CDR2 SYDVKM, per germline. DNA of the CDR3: TGTGCCAGCAGTTTTTCAGGGTCCTACGAGCAGTACTTC. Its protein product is CASSFSGSYEQYF.

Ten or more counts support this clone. The CDR3 loop reads CASSEEGGSYNEQFF. CDR3 nucleotide sequence: TGTGCCAGCAGTGAAGAGGGTGGCTCCTACAATGAGCAGTTCTTC. The chain combines TRBV2 with TRBJ2-1, with no clear D. Germline V lookup: CDR1 SNHLY, CDR2 FYNNEI. The CDR3 spans 15 residues. With 1 base removed from V and 0 bases from J, the gap between germline ends came to 7 bases.

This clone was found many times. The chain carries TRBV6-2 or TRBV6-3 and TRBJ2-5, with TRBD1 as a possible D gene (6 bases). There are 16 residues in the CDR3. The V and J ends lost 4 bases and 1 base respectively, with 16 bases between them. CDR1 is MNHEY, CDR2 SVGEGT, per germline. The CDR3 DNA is TGTGCCAGCAGTTCAGCGGCAAAGGGGGTCCAAGAGACCCAGTACTTC. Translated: CASSSAAKGVQETQYF.

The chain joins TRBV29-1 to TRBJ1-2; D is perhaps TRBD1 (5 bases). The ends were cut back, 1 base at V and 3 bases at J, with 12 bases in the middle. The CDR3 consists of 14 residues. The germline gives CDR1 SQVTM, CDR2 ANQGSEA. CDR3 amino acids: CSVEGQGRYYGYTF. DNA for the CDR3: TGCAGCGTTGAAGGCCAGGGTCGATACTATGGCTACACCTTC.

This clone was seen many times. The DNA of the CDR3 is TGTGCCACCAGTGATACCCTAACAGATACGCAGTATTTT. Its translation: CATSDTLTDTQYF. The chain links TRBV24-1 to TRBJ2-3; no clear D gene. The germline V gene has CDR1 KGHDR and CDR2 SFDVKD. V was pared by 3 bases and J by 3 bases, with 6 bases between. This CDR3 has 13 residues.

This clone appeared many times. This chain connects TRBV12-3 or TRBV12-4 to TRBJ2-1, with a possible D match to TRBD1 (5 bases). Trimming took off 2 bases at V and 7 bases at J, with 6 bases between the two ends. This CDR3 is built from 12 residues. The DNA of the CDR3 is TGTGCCAGCAGTTTAACAGGAAATGAGCAGTTCTTC. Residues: CASSLTGNEQFF.

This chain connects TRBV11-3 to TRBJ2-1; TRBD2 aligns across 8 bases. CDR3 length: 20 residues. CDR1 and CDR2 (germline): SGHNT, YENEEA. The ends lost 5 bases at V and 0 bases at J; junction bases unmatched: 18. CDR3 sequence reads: CASSLGLAAADFISYNEQFF. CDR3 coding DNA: TGTGCCAGCAGCCTAGGACTAGCCGCCGCAGATTTCATCTCCTACAATGAGCAGTTCTTC.

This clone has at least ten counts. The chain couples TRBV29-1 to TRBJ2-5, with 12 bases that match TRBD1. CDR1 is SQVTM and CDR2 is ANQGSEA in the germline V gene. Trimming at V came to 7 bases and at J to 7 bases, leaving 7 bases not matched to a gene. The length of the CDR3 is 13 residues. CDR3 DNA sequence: TGCAGCGGGGGGGACAGGGGGCGGGGGACCCAGTACTTC. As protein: CSGGDRGRGTQYF.

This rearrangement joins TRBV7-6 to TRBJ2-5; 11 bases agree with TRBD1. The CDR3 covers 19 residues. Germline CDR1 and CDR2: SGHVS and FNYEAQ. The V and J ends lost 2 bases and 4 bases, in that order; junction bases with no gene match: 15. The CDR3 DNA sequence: TGTGCCAGCAGCTTACGCCCCAGAACCGGGACAGGGGGACCAGAGACCCAGTACTTC. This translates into CASSLRPRTGTGGPETQYF.

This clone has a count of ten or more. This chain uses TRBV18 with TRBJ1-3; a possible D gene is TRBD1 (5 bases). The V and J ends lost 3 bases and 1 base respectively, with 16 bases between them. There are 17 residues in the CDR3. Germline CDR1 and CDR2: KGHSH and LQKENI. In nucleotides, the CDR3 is TGTGCCAGCTCACCCACCAGGGCCTTGGGATCTGGAAACACCATATATTTT. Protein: CASSPTRALGSGNTIYF.

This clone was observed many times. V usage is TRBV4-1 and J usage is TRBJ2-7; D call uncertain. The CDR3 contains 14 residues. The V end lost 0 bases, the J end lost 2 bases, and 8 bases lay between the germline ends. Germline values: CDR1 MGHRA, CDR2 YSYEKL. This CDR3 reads CASSQELGPYEQYF. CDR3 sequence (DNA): TGCGCCAGCAGCCAAGAGCTGGGTCCCTACGAGCAGTACTTC.

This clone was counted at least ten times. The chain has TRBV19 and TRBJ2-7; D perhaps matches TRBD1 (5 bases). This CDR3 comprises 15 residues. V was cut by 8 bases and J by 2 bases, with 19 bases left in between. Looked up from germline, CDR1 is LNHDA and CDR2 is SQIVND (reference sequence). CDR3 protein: CASSLTGNNPYEQYF. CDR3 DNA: TGTGCCAGTTCCCTCACAGGCAACAACCCCTACGAGCAGTACTTC.

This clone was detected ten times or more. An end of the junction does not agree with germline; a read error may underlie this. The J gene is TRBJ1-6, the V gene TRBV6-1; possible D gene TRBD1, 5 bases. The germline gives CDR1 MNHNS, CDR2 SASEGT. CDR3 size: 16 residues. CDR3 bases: TGTGCCAGCAGTGCGCAGGGACGAATCTATAGTTCACCCCTCCACTTT. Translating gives CASSAQGRIYSSPLHF.

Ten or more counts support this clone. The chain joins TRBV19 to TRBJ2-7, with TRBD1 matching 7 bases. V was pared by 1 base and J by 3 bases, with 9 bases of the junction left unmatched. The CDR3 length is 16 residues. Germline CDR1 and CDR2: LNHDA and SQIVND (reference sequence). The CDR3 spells CASSIGSRTGYYEQYF. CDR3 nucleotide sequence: TGTGCCAGTAGTATAGGGTCCCGGACAGGATACTACGAGCAGTACTTC.

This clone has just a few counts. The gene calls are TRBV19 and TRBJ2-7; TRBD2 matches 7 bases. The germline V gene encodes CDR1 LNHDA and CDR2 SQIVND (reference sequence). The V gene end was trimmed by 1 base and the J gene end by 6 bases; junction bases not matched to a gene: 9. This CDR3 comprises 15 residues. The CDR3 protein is CASSIGLAGSGEQYF. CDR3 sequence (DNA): TGTGCCAGTAGTATAGGACTAGCCGGCTCTGGCGAGCAGTACTTC.